The clone carrying this T cell receptor (beta chain) was seen more than once but under ten times. Following RNA extraction, reverse transcription yielded cDNA that acted as the sequencing template. TCRdb keeps only in-frame clones here, not all; method: immunoSEQ multiplex PCR. The profile shows some 8,000 clones, around 64% of them singletons. Four or five patients' CD4+ populations were sorted into CD25+CD127- cells. This sample stems from a study of CD8+ T cells in alopecia areata. The receptor was isolated from a human donor with alopecia areata. The material sequenced was CD4+ Tregs sorted from blood.

CDR3 bases: TGTGCCAGCAGAAACCTAAACGGCTGGGAGGCTTTCTTT. Translating it yields CASRNLNGWEAFF. The genes are TRBV28 and TRBJ1-1, with no clear D. V dropped 6 bases and J dropped 11 bases, with 19 bases sitting between them. The germline gives CDR1 MDHEN, CDR2 SYDVKM. The CDR3 contains 13 residues.